This TCR beta chain was profiled in a study of blood T cell repertoires in COVID-19. Sequencing was performed with immunoSEQ multiplex PCR; in TCRdb, only in-frame clones are kept and a portion is missing. Of about 140,000 clones listed, 60% to 80% are singletons. This clone was seen a handful of times. Germline V lookup: CDR1 MNHEY, CDR2 SVGAGI. The V and J ends lost 6 bases and 4 bases respectively, with 15 bases between them. This CDR3 contains 14 residues. Sequenced sample: peripheral blood. The clonotype comes from a woman aged 50 to 60 with active or convalescent COVID-19. The chain joins TRBV6-5 to TRBJ1-2; D may be TRBD1 (6 bases). For the CDR3, the DNA is TGTGCCAGCAGCGGACGAGGACAGCTCTATGGCTACACCTTC. Translation gives CASSGRGQLYGYTF.